The clone carrying this T cell receptor beta chain has ten or more counts. Its antigen remains unknown. Germline V gene lookup returns CDR1 SGHNT and CDR2 YENEEA. This CDR3 has 13 residues. With 5 bases removed from V and 10 bases from J, the gap between germline ends came to 15 bases. This specimen belongs to a study of neurological immune-mediated disorders. For the study at large: Of the multiple sclerosis patients, around 35 in total, some 30 were relapsing-remitting and 3 were secondary progressive.

With 10-nucleotide random UMIs, 5'RACE was used to make the cDNA. TCRdb re-called the 5' RACE reads through MiXCR, storing one row per CDR3 protein. The data hold approximately 50,000 distinct CDR3 sequences, with approximately 5.8% observed a single time. Sorted libraries used approximately 910,000 CD4+ or CD8+ T cells. Study observations and caveats: When the repertoires were sorted by phylogenetic grouping, those of 18 of 34 multiple sclerosis patients ended up in one related-CDR3 cluster, a possible signature.

The sequenced sample consisted of CD4+ T cells from blood. The rearrangement uses TRBV11-3 and TRBJ2-1; D may be TRBD2 (6 bases). This sequence originates from a woman younger than 35 with multiple sclerosis. The CDR3 here is CASSIARAGEQFF. The CDR3 DNA follows: TGTGCCAGCAGCATCGCCAGGGCGGGGGAGCAGTTCTTC.